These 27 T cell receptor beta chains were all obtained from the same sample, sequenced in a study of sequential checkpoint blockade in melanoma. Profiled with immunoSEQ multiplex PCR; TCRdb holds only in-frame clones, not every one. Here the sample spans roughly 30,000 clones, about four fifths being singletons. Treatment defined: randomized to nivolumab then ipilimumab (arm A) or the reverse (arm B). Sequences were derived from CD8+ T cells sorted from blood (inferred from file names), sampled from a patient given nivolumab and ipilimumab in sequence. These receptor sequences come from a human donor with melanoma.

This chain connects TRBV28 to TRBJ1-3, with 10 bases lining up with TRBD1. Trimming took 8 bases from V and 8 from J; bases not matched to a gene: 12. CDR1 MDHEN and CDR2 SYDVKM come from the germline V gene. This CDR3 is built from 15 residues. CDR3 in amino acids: CASGKDRGLRYTIYF. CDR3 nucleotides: TGTGCCAGCGGCAAAGACAGGGGGCTTCGGTACACCATATATTTT.

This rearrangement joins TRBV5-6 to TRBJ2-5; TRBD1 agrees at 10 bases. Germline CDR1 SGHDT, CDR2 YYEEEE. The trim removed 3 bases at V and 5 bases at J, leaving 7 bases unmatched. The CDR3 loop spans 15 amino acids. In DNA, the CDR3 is TGTGCCAGCAGCTCGGAGACAGGGGGCGGCGAGACCCAGTACTTC. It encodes CASSSETGGGETQYF. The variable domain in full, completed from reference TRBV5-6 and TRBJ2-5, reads DAGVTQSPTHLIKTRGQQVTLRCSPKSGHDTVSWYQQALGQGPQFIFQYYEEEERQRGNFPDRFSGHQFPNYSSELNVNALLLGDSALYLCASSSETGGGETQYFGPGTRLLVL.

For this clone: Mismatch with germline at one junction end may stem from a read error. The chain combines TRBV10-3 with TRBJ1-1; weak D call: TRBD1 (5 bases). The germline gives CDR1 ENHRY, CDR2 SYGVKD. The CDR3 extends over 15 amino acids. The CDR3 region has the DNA TGTGCCATCGGTGACGAGACAGCCTTGAACACTGAAGCTTTCTTT. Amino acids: CAIGDETALNTEAFF.

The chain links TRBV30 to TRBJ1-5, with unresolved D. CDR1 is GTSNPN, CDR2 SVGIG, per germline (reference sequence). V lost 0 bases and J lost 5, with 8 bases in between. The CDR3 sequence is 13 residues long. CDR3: CAWSVSGYQPQHF. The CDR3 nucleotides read TGTGCCTGGAGTGTCTCGGGGTATCAGCCCCAGCATTTT.

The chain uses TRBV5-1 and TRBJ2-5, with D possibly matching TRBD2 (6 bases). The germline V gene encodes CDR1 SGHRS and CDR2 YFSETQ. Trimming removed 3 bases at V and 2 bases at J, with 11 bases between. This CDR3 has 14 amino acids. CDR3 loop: CASSWASVQETQYF. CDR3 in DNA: TGCGCCAGCAGCTGGGCTAGCGTACAAGAGACCCAGTACTTC.

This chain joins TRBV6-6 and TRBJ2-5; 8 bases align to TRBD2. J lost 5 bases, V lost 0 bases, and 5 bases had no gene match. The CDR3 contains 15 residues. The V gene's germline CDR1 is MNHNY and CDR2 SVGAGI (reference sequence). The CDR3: CASSYSVAGLETQYF. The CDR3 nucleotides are TGTGCCAGCAGTTACTCCGTAGCGGGACTGGAGACCCAGTACTTC.

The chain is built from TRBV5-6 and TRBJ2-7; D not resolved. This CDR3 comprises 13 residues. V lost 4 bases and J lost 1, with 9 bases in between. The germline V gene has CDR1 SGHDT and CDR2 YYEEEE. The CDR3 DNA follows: TGTGCCAGCAGCCCGACACCTTCCTACGAGCAGTACTTC. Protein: CASSPTPSYEQYF. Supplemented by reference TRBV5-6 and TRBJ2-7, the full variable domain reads DAGVTQSPTHLIKTRGQQVTLRCSPKSGHDTVSWYQQALGQGPQFIFQYYEEEERQRGNFPDRFSGHQFPNYSSELNVNALLLGDSALYLCASSPTPSYEQYFGPGTRLTVT.

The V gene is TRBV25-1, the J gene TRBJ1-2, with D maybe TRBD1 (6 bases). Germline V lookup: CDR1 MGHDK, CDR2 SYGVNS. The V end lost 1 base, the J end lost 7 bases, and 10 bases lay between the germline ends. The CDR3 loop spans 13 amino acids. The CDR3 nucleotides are TGTGCCAGCAGTGAATTGGGGGGGGCTGGCTACACCTTC. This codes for CASSELGGAGYTF.

CDR3 sequence: CASSAWTGGLSGNTIYF. As DNA, the CDR3 is TGTGCCAGCAGTGCGTGGACAGGGGGACTCTCTGGAAACACCATATATTTT. The chain has TRBV6-1 and TRBJ1-3; TRBD1 matches 10 bases. CDR3 size: 17 residues. Germline V lookup: CDR1 MNHNS, CDR2 SASEGT. J lost 0 bases, V lost 4 bases, and 6 bases had no gene match.

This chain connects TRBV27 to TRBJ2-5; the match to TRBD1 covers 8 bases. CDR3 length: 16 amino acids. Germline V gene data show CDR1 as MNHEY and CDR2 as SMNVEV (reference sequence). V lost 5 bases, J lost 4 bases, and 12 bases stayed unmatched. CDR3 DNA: TGTGCCAGCAGTACGAACCCGGACAGGGTACGAGAGACCCAGTACTTC. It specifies CASSTNPDRVRETQYF.

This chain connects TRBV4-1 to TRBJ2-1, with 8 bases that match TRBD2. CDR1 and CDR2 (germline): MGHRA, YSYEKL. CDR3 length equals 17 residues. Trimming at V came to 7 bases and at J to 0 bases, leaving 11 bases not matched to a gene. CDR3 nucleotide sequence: TGCGCCAGCACCCCGCGGGTAGGGACTAGCTCCTACAATGAGCAGTTCTTC. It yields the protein CASTPRVGTSSYNEQFF.

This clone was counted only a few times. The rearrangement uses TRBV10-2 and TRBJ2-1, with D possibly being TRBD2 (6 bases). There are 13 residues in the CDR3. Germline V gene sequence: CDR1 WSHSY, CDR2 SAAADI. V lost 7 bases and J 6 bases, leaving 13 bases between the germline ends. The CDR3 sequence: CASIGGDGNEQFF. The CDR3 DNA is TGCGCCAGCATCGGAGGGGATGGCAATGAGCAGTTCTTC.

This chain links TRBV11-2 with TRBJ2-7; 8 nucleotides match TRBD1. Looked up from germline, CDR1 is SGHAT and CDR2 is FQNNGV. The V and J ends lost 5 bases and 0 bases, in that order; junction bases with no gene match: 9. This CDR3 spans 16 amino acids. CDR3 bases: TGTGCCAGCAGCCCCTGGGACAGGTGGCTCTCCTACGAGCAGTACTTC. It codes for CASSPWDRWLSYEQYF.

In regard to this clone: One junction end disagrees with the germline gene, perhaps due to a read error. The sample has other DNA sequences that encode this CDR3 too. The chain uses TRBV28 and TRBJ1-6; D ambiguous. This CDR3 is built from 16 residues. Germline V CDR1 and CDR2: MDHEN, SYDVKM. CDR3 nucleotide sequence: TGTGCCAGCAGTCCCCTACAGAGCTCCTATAATTCCCCCCTCCACTTT. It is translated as CASSPLQSSYNSPLHF.

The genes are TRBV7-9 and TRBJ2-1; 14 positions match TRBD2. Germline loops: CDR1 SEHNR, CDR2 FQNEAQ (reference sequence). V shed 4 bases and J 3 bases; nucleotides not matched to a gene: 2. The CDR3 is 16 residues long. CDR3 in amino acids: CASSSGLAGVYNEQFF. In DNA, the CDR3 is TGTGCCAGCAGCTCGGGACTAGCGGGAGTCTACAATGAGCAGTTCTTC.

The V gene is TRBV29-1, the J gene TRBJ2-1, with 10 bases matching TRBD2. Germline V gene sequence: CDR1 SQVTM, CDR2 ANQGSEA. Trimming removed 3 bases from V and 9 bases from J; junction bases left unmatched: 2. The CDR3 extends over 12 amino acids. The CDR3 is CSVELAGGEQFF. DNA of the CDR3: TGCAGCGTTGAGTTAGCGGGGGGTGAGCAGTTCTTC.

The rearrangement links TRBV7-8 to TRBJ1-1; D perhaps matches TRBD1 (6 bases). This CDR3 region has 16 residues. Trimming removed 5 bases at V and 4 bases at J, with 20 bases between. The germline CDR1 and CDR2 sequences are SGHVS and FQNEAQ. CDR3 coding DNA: TGTGCCAGCAGCGTTAGGGTGGGGGCGCGGGCCACTGAAGCTTTCTTT. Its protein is CASSVRVGARATEAFF.

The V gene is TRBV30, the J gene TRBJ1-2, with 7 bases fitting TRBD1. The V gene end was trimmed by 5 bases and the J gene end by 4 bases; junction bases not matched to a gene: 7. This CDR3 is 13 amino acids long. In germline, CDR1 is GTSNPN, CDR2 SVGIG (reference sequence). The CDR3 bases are TGTGCCTGGGAACAGGGGAGTAGCTATGGCTACACCTTC. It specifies CAWEQGSSYGYTF.

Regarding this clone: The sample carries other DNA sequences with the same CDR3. This chain's CDR3 is CASSIVSYSNQPQHF. The CDR3 DNA reads TGTGCCAGTAGTATAGTTAGTTATAGCAATCAGCCCCAGCATTTT. The J gene is TRBJ1-5, the V gene TRBV19; no reliable D call. Trimming pared 1 base from V and 0 bases from J, leaving 7 bases between. The CDR3 consists of 15 residues. Germline CDR1 LNHDA, CDR2 SQIVND (reference sequence).

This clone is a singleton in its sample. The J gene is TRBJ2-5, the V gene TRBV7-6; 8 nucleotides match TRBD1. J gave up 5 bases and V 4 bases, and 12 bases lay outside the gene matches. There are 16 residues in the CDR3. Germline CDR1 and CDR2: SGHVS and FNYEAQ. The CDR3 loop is CASSSRQGFSGETQYF. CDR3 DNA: TGTGCCAGCAGCTCTAGACAGGGGTTTTCGGGGGAGACCCAGTACTTC. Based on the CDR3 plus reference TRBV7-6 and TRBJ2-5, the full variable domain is GAGVSQSPRYKVTKRGQDVALRCDPISGHVSLYWYRQALGQGPEFLTYFNYEAQQDKSGLPNDRFSAERPEGSISTLTIQRTEQRDSAMYRCASSSRQGFSGETQYFGPGTRLLVL.

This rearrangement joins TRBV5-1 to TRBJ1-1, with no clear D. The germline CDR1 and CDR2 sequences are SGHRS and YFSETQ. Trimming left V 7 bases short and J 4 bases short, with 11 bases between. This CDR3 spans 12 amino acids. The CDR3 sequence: CASSPSGTEAFF. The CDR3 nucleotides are TGCGCCAGCTCCCCTTCGGGCACTGAAGCTTTCTTT.

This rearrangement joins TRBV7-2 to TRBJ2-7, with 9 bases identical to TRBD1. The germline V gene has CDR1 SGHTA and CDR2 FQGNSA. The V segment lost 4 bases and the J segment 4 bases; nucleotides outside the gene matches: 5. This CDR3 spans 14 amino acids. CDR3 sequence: CASSSPGTGYEQYF. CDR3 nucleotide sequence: TGTGCCAGCAGCTCCCCCGGGACAGGGTACGAGCAGTACTTC.

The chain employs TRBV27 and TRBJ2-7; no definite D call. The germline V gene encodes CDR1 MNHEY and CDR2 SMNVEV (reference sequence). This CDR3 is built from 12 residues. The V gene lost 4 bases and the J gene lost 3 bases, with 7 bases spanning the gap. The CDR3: CASSYTDYEQYF. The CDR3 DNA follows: TGTGCCAGCAGTTACACAGACTACGAGCAGTACTTC.

CDR3: CASSQALAGGRYNEQFF. As DNA, the CDR3 is TGCGCCAGCAGCCAAGCCCTAGCGGGGGGACGCTACAATGAGCAGTTCTTC. The chain has TRBV4-1 and TRBJ2-1; 11 positions match TRBD2. Trimming took 1 base from V and 3 from J; bases not matched to a gene: 5. The CDR3 contains 17 residues. The germline V gene has CDR1 MGHRA and CDR2 YSYEKL.

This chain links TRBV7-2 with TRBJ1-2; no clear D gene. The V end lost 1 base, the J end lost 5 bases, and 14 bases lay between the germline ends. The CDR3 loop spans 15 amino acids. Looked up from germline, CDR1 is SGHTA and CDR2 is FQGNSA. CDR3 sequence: CASSLGVHPGYGYTF. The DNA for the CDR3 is TGTGCCAGCAGCTTAGGCGTTCATCCGGGGTATGGCTACACCTTC.

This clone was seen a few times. The CDR3, as DNA: TGTGCCAGCAGCCCCCCGGGGAGGAGCGAAAAACTGTTTTTT. Translated: CASSPPGRSEKLFF. The rearrangement links TRBV27 to TRBJ1-4; D gene unclear. The CDR3 runs to 14 residues. Germline-derived CDR1 and CDR2 are MNHEY and SMNVEV (reference sequence). The V and J ends lost 6 bases and 8 bases respectively, with 16 bases between them.

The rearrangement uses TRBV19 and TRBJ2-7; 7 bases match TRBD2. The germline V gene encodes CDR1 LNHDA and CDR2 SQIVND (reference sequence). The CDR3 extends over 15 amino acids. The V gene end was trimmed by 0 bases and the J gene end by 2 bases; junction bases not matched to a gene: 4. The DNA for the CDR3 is TGTGCCAGTAGTATAGACCCTAGCGGAACCTACGAGCAGTACTTC. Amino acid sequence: CASSIDPSGTYEQYF.